Below, 30 T cell receptor beta chains from the same sample are listed, as sequenced in a study of T cell responses to AZD1222 COVID-19 vaccine (dated by TCRdb to the early 2020s). The time point label, as the study defines it: baseline before first vaccination. Receptor libraries were prepared by the immunoSEQ multiplex PCR assay. In TCRdb, the immuneACCESS table is reduced to in-frame sequences with V and J assigned. These tables do not hold every clone; where another copy was compared, an unresolved V gene accounts for under half, and the others remain unexplained. The sample data list approximately 80,000 clones, and over 75% of these were observed just once. The ten largest clones take up under 25% of the sample. Sequencing was performed on peripheral blood, taken on day 0 of AZD1222 vaccination. These receptors were taken from an adult in good health.

In DNA form, the CDR3 reads TGTGCCACCGGGACTACAACCACCGGGGAGCTGTTTTTT. Amino acids: CATGTTTTGELFF. The rearrangement links TRBV24-1 to TRBJ2-2, with 7 nucleotides matching TRBD2. The CDR3 consists of 13 residues. The V gene end was trimmed by 9 bases and the J gene end by 4 bases; junction bases not matched to a gene: 4. Germline-derived CDR1 and CDR2 are KGHDR and SFDVKD.

The chain uses TRBV7-2 and TRBJ1-2; 7 bases are shared with TRBD1. The CDR3 runs 13 residues. Trimming at V came to 6 bases and at J to 4 bases, leaving 5 bases not matched to a gene. Germline V gene data show CDR1 as SGHTA and CDR2 as FQGNSA. The CDR3 DNA sequence: TGTGCCAGCAGGACCAGGGGGGCCTATGGCTACACCTTC. This codes for CASRTRGAYGYTF.

The rearrangement uses TRBV5-1 and TRBJ2-7; 7 bases fit TRBD2. Germline-derived CDR1 and CDR2 are SGHRS and YFSETQ. The CDR3 covers 16 residues. V trimming: 0 bases; J trimming: 0 bases; junction bases outside the gene matches: 6. The CDR3 coding sequence is TGCGCCAGCAGCTTGGGAGGGGCGGGGGACTCCTACGAGCAGTACTTC. This sequence encodes CASSLGGAGDSYEQYF.

This clone was detected only a few times. The chain has TRBV7-8 and TRBJ2-7; perhaps TRBD1 as D (6 bases). The CDR3 is 14 amino acids. Trimming shortened V by 3 bases and J by 2 bases, and 11 bases separated the two germline ends. The germline gives CDR1 SGHVS, CDR2 FQNEAQ. The CDR3 DNA reads TGTGCCAGCAGCTTGATGGACAGCGCCTACGAGCAGTACTTC. It yields the protein CASSLMDSAYEQYF.

This chain joins TRBV10-3 and TRBJ1-4, with 7 bases aligning to TRBD1. This CDR3 has 15 amino acids. Per germline, CDR1 ENHRY and CDR2 SYGVKD. J was trimmed by 8 bases and V by 6 bases; bases with no gene match: 12. The CDR3 region has the DNA TGTGCCATCAGAAGAGAAACAGGGGAGGGCGAAAAACTGTTTTTT. Its protein is CAIRRETGEGEKLFF.

The chain couples TRBV24-1 to TRBJ2-3, with TRBD2 matching over 8 bases. The J segment lost 4 bases and the V segment lost 3 bases, leaving 8 bases of the junction unmatched. In germline, CDR1 is KGHDR, CDR2 SFDVKD. CDR3 length equals 16 residues. CDR3 nucleotides: TGTGCCACCAGTGATCCCCGTCGGGGGGGGGCAGATACGCAGTATTTT. Encoded protein: CATSDPRRGGADTQYF.

This chain joins TRBV10-1 and TRBJ2-3; 7 bases are shared with TRBD2. The CDR3 consists of 13 residues. CDR1 is WNHNN, CDR2 SYGVQD, per germline (reference sequence). With 8 bases clipped from V and 0 bases from J, the junction kept 2 bases outside the gene matches. CDR3 region: CASQRDSTDTQYF. The DNA of the CDR3 is TGCGCCAGCCAGCGGGATAGCACAGATACGCAGTATTTT.

This clone was recorded a few times. V gene TRBV6-5 combines with J gene TRBJ2-7; D may match TRBD1 or TRBD2 (5 bases each). The CDR3 spans 14 residues. Trimming removed 7 bases from V and 3 bases from J, with 16 bases in between. Germline values: CDR1 MNHEY, CDR2 SVGAGI. In nucleotides, the CDR3 is TGTGCCAGCATAAGTGGGACGGCTTACTACGAGCAGTACTTC. Translation: CASISGTAYYEQYF.

The genes are TRBV5-8 and TRBJ1-6, with TRBD1 matching over 9 bases. Losses at the gene ends were 5 bases for V and 5 bases for J; bases not matched to a gene: 5. CDR1 is SGHTS and CDR2 is YDEGEE in the germline V gene. The CDR3 runs to 15 residues. DNA of the CDR3: TGTGCCAGCAGAACCGGGACAGGGAATAATTCACCCCTCCACTTT. This sequence encodes CASRTGTGNNSPLHF.

This chain joins TRBV10-2 and TRBJ1-2, with D uncertain. From germline, CDR1 is WSHSY and CDR2 SAAADI. CDR3 length: 14 amino acids. The V and J ends lost 3 bases and 4 bases respectively, with 12 bases between them. CDR3 residues: CASSDGSRSYGYTF. Written as DNA, the CDR3 is TGCGCCAGCAGTGATGGAAGTAGGTCCTATGGCTACACCTTC.

The gene calls are TRBV11-2 and TRBJ2-1; no clear D. Trimming left V 5 bases short and J 9 bases short, with 11 bases between. This CDR3 has 12 residues. The germline CDR1 and CDR2 sequences are SGHAT and FQNNGV. The CDR3 DNA sequence: TGTGCCAGCAGCCCCGATTTTAGTGAGCAGTTCTTC. The encoded protein is CASSPDFSEQFF.

This clone was seen only a few times. The rearrangement links TRBV19 to TRBJ2-2, with D perhaps matching TRBD1 (5 bases). CDR1 is LNHDA, CDR2 SQIVND, per germline (reference sequence). The V and J ends lost 5 bases and 5 bases respectively, with 12 bases between them. CDR3 length: 14 residues. Written as DNA, the CDR3 is TGTGCCAGTAGTCTGGAGACAGCAACCGGGGAGCTGTTTTTT. Its protein product is CASSLETATGELFF.

The gene calls are TRBV21-1 and TRBJ2-7; the D call of TRBD2 is as the table states it, not checked on the DNA. TRBV21-1 is shown as a pseudogene. The length of the CDR3 is 16 residues. In DNA, the CDR3 is TGTGCCAGCAGCAAACCCCCTAGCGGAGGTCCTACGAAGCAGTACTTC. Translating it yields CASSKPPSGGPTKQYF.

The chain carries TRBV3-1 (or the pseudogene TRBV3-2) and TRBJ2-7; D might be TRBD1 (6 bases). The V end was cut by 2 bases, the J end by 0 bases, with 17 bases between. The CDR3 loop spans 17 amino acids. The germline V gene encodes CDR1 LGHDT and CDR2 YNNKEL (reference sequence). The CDR3 region has the DNA TGTGCCAGCAGCCAAAGAGCTACAGGGATAGCCTCCTACGAGCAGTACTTC. Translated, it gives CASSQRATGIASYEQYF.

The chain combines TRBV11-2 with TRBJ2-1; D may be TRBD2 (7 bases). Trimming removed 5 bases at V and 7 bases at J, with 12 bases between. Germline CDR1 is SGHAT and CDR2 is FQNNGV. The CDR3 contains 13 residues. The CDR3: CASSVGGRNEQFF. In nucleotides, the CDR3 is TGTGCCAGCAGCGTCGGGGGGCGGAATGAGCAGTTCTTC.

In DNA, the CDR3 is TGTGCCAGCACCCCGACAGGGGGCTGGAATGAGCAGTTCTTC. It codes for CASTPTGGWNEQFF. The genes are TRBV28 and TRBJ2-1; TRBD1 matches 10 bases. CDR3 length: 14 residues. Germline V gene lookup returns CDR1 MDHEN and CDR2 SYDVKM. J was trimmed by 7 bases and V by 7 bases; bases with no gene match: 7.

The chain employs TRBV12-3 or TRBV12-4 and TRBJ2-1; the D is unclear. CDR3 length: 13 residues. V gave up 5 bases and J gave up 7 bases, with 12 bases separating them. The CDR3 DNA reads as TGTGCCAGCAGTCCGAGCGTATCAAATGAGCAGTTCTTC. It is translated as CASSPSVSNEQFF.

There are a few counts of this clone. This chain joins TRBV11-2 and TRBJ2-3; D is unresolved. Germline-derived CDR1 and CDR2 are SGHAT and FQNNGV. V was shortened by 0 bases and J by 2 bases, with 9 bases between the two germline ends. The CDR3 runs 15 residues. DNA of the CDR3: TGTGCCAGCAGCTTAGATATCGCGTTCACAGATACGCAGTATTTT. The encoded protein is CASSLDIAFTDTQYF.

The chain links TRBV5-1 to TRBJ2-3; the D gene is possibly TRBD2 (5 bases). The germline V and J ends were trimmed by 1 base and 10 bases, with 22 bases remaining between them. The CDR3 is 16 residues long. The germline gives CDR1 SGHRS, CDR2 YFSETQ. CDR3 nucleotide sequence: TGCGCCAGCAGCTTGAATACCAGAGCAAACCGGGATGCGCAGTATTTT. Encoded protein: CASSLNTRANRDAQYF.

The chain recombines TRBV6-5 with TRBJ2-1, with 8 bases aligning to TRBD2. V gave up 5 bases and J gave up 8 bases; unmatched junction bases: 8. Germline lookup yields CDR1 MNHEY and CDR2 SVGAGI. The CDR3 has 14 amino acids. CDR3 loop: CASSNPGTRDEQFF. The CDR3 region has the DNA TGTGCCAGCAGTAACCCCGGGACTAGGGATGAGCAGTTCTTC.

The V call is TRBV5-5, the J call TRBJ2-3, with D unclear. Germline V gene lookup returns CDR1 SGHKS and CDR2 YYEKEE (reference sequence). The CDR3 covers 13 residues. Trimming stripped 3 bases from V and 2 bases from J, with 7 bases between. CDR3 protein: CASSYRVTDTQYF. The CDR3 coding sequence is TGTGCCAGCAGCTACCGCGTCACAGATACGCAGTATTTT.

This clone was seen more than once but under ten times. The chain uses TRBV4-1 and TRBJ2-3, with 12 bases identical to TRBD2. CDR3 length: 19 amino acids. The germline V gene has CDR1 MGHRA and CDR2 YSYEKL. V shed 1 base and J 2 bases; nucleotides not matched to a gene: 10. In DNA, the CDR3 is TGCGCCAGCAGCCAAGTCGGTGGGCTAGCGGGGGGGCCCACAGATACGCAGTATTTT. Amino acids: CASSQVGGLAGGPTDTQYF.

The chain is built from TRBV2 and TRBJ1-4; D may be TRBD1 (6 bases). The ends were cut back, 3 bases at V and 6 bases at J, with 11 bases in the middle. Germline V gene data show CDR1 as SNHLY and CDR2 as FYNNEI. There are 14 residues in the CDR3. The CDR3 DNA reads TGTGCCAGCAGTGACAGGGGTCGGGATGAAAAACTGTTTTTT. Translated: CASSDRGRDEKLFF.

This rearrangement joins TRBV5-4 to TRBJ2-5; D gene uncertain. Germline V gene lookup returns CDR1 SGHNT and CDR2 YYREEE (reference sequence). The V and J ends lost 0 bases and 2 bases respectively, with 8 bases between them. The CDR3 contains 14 residues. CDR3: CASSLGSLQETQYF. CDR3 nucleotides: TGTGCCAGCAGCTTGGGGTCGTTACAAGAGACCCAGTACTTC.

This chain uses TRBV10-2 with TRBJ1-5, with D possibly being TRBD1 (6 bases). V was pared by 6 bases and J by 5 bases, with 17 bases between. Germline CDR1 reads WSHSY; CDR2 reads SAAADI. CDR3 length equals 15 residues. CDR3 nucleotides: TGCGCCAGCAGGGGACACGGGACGGGTTATCAGCCCCAGCATTTT. Amino acids: CASRGHGTGYQPQHF.

This chain links TRBV4-1 with TRBJ2-3, with D possibly called TRBD1 or TRBD2 (5 bases each). Germline loops: CDR1 MGHRA, CDR2 YSYEKL. V was cut by 3 bases and J by 2 bases, with 12 bases left in between. The length of the CDR3 is 15 residues. CDR3 residues: CASSHPGAPTDTQYF. For the CDR3, the DNA is TGCGCCAGCAGCCATCCCGGGGCCCCCACAGATACGCAGTATTTT.

DNA of the CDR3: TGTGCCAGCAGCCAGGACAGGGCCCAAGGAGCTTTCTTT. Its protein is CASSQDRAQGAFF. The rearrangement uses TRBV6-6 and TRBJ1-1; 8 bases fit TRBD1. The CDR3 loop spans 13 amino acids. The germline V gene encodes CDR1 MNHNY and CDR2 SVGAGI (reference sequence). The trim removed 6 bases at V and 10 bases at J, leaving 10 bases unmatched.

The chain couples TRBV5-1 to TRBJ2-3; tentatively, D is TRBD2 (5 bases). The CDR3 is 13 residues long. Trimming cost V 5 bases and J 2 bases, with 9 bases left between them. The germline V gene encodes CDR1 SGHRS and CDR2 YFSETQ. The CDR3, as DNA: TGCGCCAGCAGACCGGACTCCACAGATACGCAGTATTTT. It yields the protein CASRPDSTDTQYF.

This chain joins TRBV12-3 or TRBV12-4 and TRBJ2-2, with D unresolved. V was cut by 4 bases and J by 9 bases, with 6 bases left in between. The CDR3 loop spans 11 amino acids. The CDR3 here is CASSSLRELFF. CDR3 nucleotide sequence: TGTGCCAGCAGTTCCCTGCGGGAGCTGTTTTTT.

The chain couples TRBV18 to TRBJ2-7; no firm D call. The CDR3 has 13 residues. Germline CDR1 reads KGHSH; CDR2 reads LQKENI. V shed 4 bases and J shed 1 base, with 8 bases lying between them. DNA for the CDR3: TGTGCCAGCTCACTTACCGGTTCCTACGAGCAGTACTTC. Translated: CASSLTGSYEQYF.